This passage covers 12 T cell receptor beta chains from one sample sequenced in a study of Graves' ophthalmopathy and Graves' hyperthyroidism. The authors amplified TCR beta CDR3 regions, and they did so from RNA transcripts for repertoire sequencing. Second-round multiplex PCR followed a first-round RT-PCR using HTBI primers. TCRdb redid the calling of the multiplex PCR reads with MiXCR, one entry per CDR3 protein. Of over 150,000 distinct CDR3 sequences detected, approximately 38% appear once; the ten largest clones hold around 5.8%. The specimen sequenced was peripheral blood. These receptors came from a woman in her thirties or forties with Graves' ophthalmopathy.

This clonotype has just a few counts. The chain joins TRBV6-2 or TRBV6-3 to TRBJ2-7; 8 bases line up with TRBD2. CDR3 length: 14 amino acids. Per germline, CDR1 MNHEY and CDR2 SVGEGT. With 4 bases clipped from V and 2 bases from J, the junction kept 4 bases outside the gene matches. CDR3 in DNA: TGTGCCAGCAGTTCCCAGCGGGGGACCTACGAGCAGTACTTC. It yields the protein CASSSQRGTYEQYF.

This chain uses TRBV7-3 with TRBJ2-7; 7 bases map to TRBD2. CDR3 length: 15 residues. In germline, CDR1 is SGHTA, CDR2 FQGTGA. J lost 4 bases, V lost 3 bases, and 9 bases had no gene match. In DNA form, the CDR3 reads TGTGCCAGCAGCTTGTGGGCGGGAGCCGGATACGAGCAGTACTTC. As protein: CASSLWAGAGYEQYF.

This clonotype was detected a few times. V and J are TRBV6-5 and TRBJ1-6, with D unresolved. Trimming removed 3 bases from V and 10 bases from J, with 16 bases in between. From germline, CDR1 is MNHEY and CDR2 SVGAGI. This CDR3 is 15 amino acids long. For the CDR3, the DNA is TGTGCCAGCAGTTATGACATCGCGACGGCATCACCCCTCCACTTT. It specifies CASSYDIATASPLHF.

The chain carries TRBV12-3 or TRBV12-4 and TRBJ2-7; TRBD1 matches 11 bases. The CDR3 contains 15 residues. V lost 3 bases, J lost 7 bases, and 8 bases stayed unmatched. CDR3 in DNA: TGTGCCAGCAGTTTGGGGACAGGGGGAGGTAGGGAGCAGTACTTC. It yields the protein CASSLGTGGGREQYF.

This clonotype was recorded at least ten times. The chain joins TRBV2 to TRBJ1-5; D gene unclear. CDR3 length: 13 residues. Germline V CDR1 and CDR2: SNHLY, FYNNEI. Deletions cut 11 bases from V and 6 bases from J, with 17 bases between. CDR3 loop: CAGAPGNSQPQHF. CDR3 nucleotides: TGTGCCGGCGCCCCGGGTAACAGTCAGCCCCAGCATTTT. Complete variable domain (other parts from reference TRBV2 and TRBJ1-5): EPEVTQTPSHQVTQMGQEVILRCVPISNHLYFYWYRQILGQKVEFLVSFYNNEISEKSEIFDDQFSVERPDGSNFTLKIRSTKLEDSAMYFCAGAPGNSQPQHFGDGTRLSIL.

This clonotype was detected ten times or more. The chain carries TRBV15 and TRBJ1-2, with D unclear. V lost 5 bases and J 7 bases, leaving 11 bases between the germline ends. Looked up from germline, CDR1 is LNHNV and CDR2 is YYDKDF (reference sequence). The CDR3 totals 12 residues. Written as DNA, the CDR3 is TGTGCCACCAGCTCTGCTTCCTCTGGCTACACCTTC. Translation: CATSSASSGYTF.

A note on this clonotype: Compared with germline, one end of the junction differs, possibly owing to a read error. V and J are TRBV2 and TRBJ2-7; D not certain. The CDR3 length is 13 residues. CDR1 is SNHLY and CDR2 is FYNNEI in the germline V gene. CDR3: CASSGPGSYEHCF. CDR3 bases: TGTGCCAGCAGTGGTCCGGGCTCCTACGAGCACTGCTTC.

The chain is built from TRBV6-5 and TRBJ1-6; D is uncertain. The CDR3 length is 14 residues. Looked up from germline, CDR1 is MNHEY and CDR2 is SVGAGI. The germline V and J ends were trimmed by 4 bases and 8 bases, with 12 bases remaining between them. CDR3 in amino acids: CASSFGLIDSPLHF. In DNA form, the CDR3 reads TGTGCCAGCAGTTTCGGTCTAATAGATTCACCCCTCCACTTT.

The rearrangement links TRBV20-1 to TRBJ2-7; D may correspond to TRBD1 or TRBD2 (5 bases each). V lost 3 bases to trimming and J lost 3 bases, with 21 bases between them. The CDR3 consists of 16 residues. The germline gives CDR1 DFQATT, CDR2 SNEGSKA (reference sequence). Here the CDR3 reads CSARPTDGLADYEQYF. Here the CDR3 DNA reads TGCAGTGCTAGGCCGACAGACGGGCTAGCAGACTACGAGCAGTACTTC.

In this sample, this clonotype turned up many times. CDR3 DNA: TGTGCCAGCAGTTACTCGCTCACGAACACTGAAGCTTTCTTT. Amino acid sequence: CASSYSLTNTEAFF. V is TRBV6-5 and J is TRBJ1-1; D unresolved. V was pared by 0 bases and J by 1 base, with 6 bases between. Per germline, CDR1 MNHEY and CDR2 SVGAGI. This CDR3 has 14 amino acids.

V gene TRBV4-2 combines with J gene TRBJ2-5; 14 positions agree with TRBD2. The CDR3 length is 18 residues. Unmatched junction bases numbered 7, after V lost 0 bases and J lost 4 bases. CDR1 LGHNA and CDR2 YNFKEQ come from the germline V gene. This CDR3 reads CASSQEGTSGSRSETQYF. The CDR3 coding sequence is TGTGCCAGCAGCCAAGAAGGGACTAGCGGGAGTAGGTCAGAGACCCAGTACTTC.

There are many counts of this clonotype. The chain is built from TRBV4-3 and TRBJ2-7, with D unclear. The CDR3 contains 19 residues. The germline V and J ends were trimmed by 4 bases and 3 bases, with 28 bases remaining between them. CDR1 is LGHNA, CDR2 YSLEER, per germline. This CDR3 reads CASSRSLGLFKGHNYEQYF. For the CDR3, the DNA is TGCGCCAGCAGCCGATCTCTGGGCCTCTTCAAAGGTCACAACTACGAGCAGTACTTC.